This TCR beta chain originates from a study of T-cell memory formation after mild COVID-19. Study observations and caveats: Nothing showed for sure that second-wave clones peaking on day 37 were SARS-CoV-2 specific.

This clonotype has a count of ten or more. The antigen remains unidentified. TCRdb itself ran the 5' RACE reads through MiXCR, one entry per CDR3 protein. The data hold about 130,000 distinct CDR3 sequences, with approximately 5.9% observed a single time. The germline V and J ends were trimmed by 1 base and 3 bases, with 18 bases remaining between them. The germline CDR1 and CDR2 sequences are DFQATT and SNEGSKA (reference sequence). The CDR3 is made up of 16 amino acids. The chain carries TRBV20-1 and TRBJ1-2, with a weak D call TRBD1 (5 bases). Sequencing used PBMCs or a T cell subset sorted from them (not recorded which). The receptor was isolated from an adult woman who had mild COVID-19 (a few samples of this study predate the infection). Cell type and time point are not known. The CDR3 DNA reads as TGCAGTGCTAGAGGAGGTGGGACCGGGGTGTACTATGGCTACACCTTC. This translates into CSARGGGTGVYYGYTF.